The source of this T cell receptor beta chain is a study of blood T cell repertoires in COVID-19. Background on the study: Sources were T cells, B-cell-depleted T cells, or PBMCs; the material itself was cDNA or gDNA.

Clones were read by immunoSEQ multiplex PCR, and TCRdb kept only the in-frame ones, dropping some. The table lists about 220,000 clones, approximately 78% of them singletons. The CDR3 totals 18 residues. The chain carries TRBV12-2 and TRBJ1-6; the listed D gene, TRBD1, was not tested against the DNA. TRBV12-2 is marked as a pseudogene. Sequenced: peripheral blood. The source of this sequence is a woman in her 70s with COVID-19, enrolled during active disease. CDR3: CASRLDLRGKGDNSPLHF. CDR3 bases: TGTGCAAGTCGCTTAGACCTCAGGGGAAAAGGGGATAATTCACCCCTCCACTTT.